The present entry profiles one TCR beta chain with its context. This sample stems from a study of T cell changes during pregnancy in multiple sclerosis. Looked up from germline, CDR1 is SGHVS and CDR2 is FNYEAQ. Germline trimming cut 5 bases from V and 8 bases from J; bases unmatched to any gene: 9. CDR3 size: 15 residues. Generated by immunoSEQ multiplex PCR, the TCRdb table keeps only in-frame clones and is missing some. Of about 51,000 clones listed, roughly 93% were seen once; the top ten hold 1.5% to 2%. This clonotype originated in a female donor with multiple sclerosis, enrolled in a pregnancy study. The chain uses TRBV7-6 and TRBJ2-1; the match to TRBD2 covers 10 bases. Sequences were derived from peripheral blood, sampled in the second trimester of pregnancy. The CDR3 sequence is CASSPRASGSDEQFF. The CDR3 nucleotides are TGTGCCAGCAGCCCCCGGGCTAGCGGGAGTGATGAGCAGTTCTTC.